The text below deals with one T cell receptor beta chain. CDR3 length: 16 residues. Germline V CDR1 and CDR2: DFQATT, SNEGSKA (reference sequence). J gave up 2 bases and V 3 bases, and 9 bases lay outside the gene matches. This record belongs to a study of human T cells and chemical hapten exposure. Study background: Patients got weekly scalp diphenylcyclopropenone doses over the roughly 24-week study. Chiefly women, the patients showed alopecia areata, totalis or universalis.

Time point described: patch test 2, 6 weeks after DPC sensitization. Treatment specified: therapeutic diphenylcyclopropenone sensitization with weekly scalp DPC. TCRdb reprocessed the RACE reads via MiXCR and lists one record per CDR3 protein. The data contain 70,000 to 95,000 distinct CDR3 sequences, 6.5% to 8% of them singletons. The chain is built from TRBV20-1 and TRBJ2-7, with TRBD1 matching over 11 bases. The starting material was whole blood, obtained in connection with sensitization to the hapten diphenylcyclopropenone (DPC). The source of this sequence is a young woman with alopecia areata. Some clones in this sample may be carry-over from other donors' samples. CDR3 in amino acids: CSASRTGGAFAYEQYF. CDR3 bases: TGCAGTGCTAGCCGGACAGGGGGCGCGTTCGCCTACGAGCAGTACTTC.